The present entry profiles one T cell receptor beta chain with its context. Its antigen is still unknown. The data derive from a study of post-analysis software for immune sequencing data. The study's findings and limits: Normalized Chao1 diversity was significantly lower in multiple sclerosis patients than in controls. Higher frequency in patients than in controls was seen for roughly 5 TRBV segments, with TRBV5-6, TRBV5-1 and TRBV20-1 among them.

Carried by the TCR beta cDNA libraries were unique molecular identifiers. TCRdb redid the calling of the PCR reads with MiXCR, one entry per CDR3 protein. The data hold almost 700,000 distinct CDR3 sequences, with more than 50% observed a single time. J was trimmed by 2 bases and V by 6 bases; bases with no gene match: 11. Germline CDR1 reads SGHAT; CDR2 reads FQNNGV. The CDR3 spans 17 residues. The chain uses TRBV11-2 and TRBJ2-3, with 10 nucleotides matching TRBD2. What was sequenced was blood. The sequence came from a girl between 2 and 10 years old with multiple sclerosis. The DNA for the CDR3 is TGTGCCAGCAGTCGTTCCCCGGGACTAGCGACCACAGATACGCAGTATTTT. Translating it yields CASSRSPGLATTDTQYF.